This TCR beta chain stems from a study of T cells in Graves' hyperthyroidism and ophthalmopathy. Looking at the study overall: Before any treatment, at initial diagnosis, peripheral blood was collected.

Study findings and constraints: Ophthalmopathy cases were set apart from stable hyperthyroidism by a 13 V-J model. The blood repertoire included most of the expanded thyroid clonotypes above 0.001.

This clonotype was detected a few times. What it binds is unknown. Using RNA transcripts as the source, TCR beta CDR3 regions were amplified. TCR CDR3 regions were first amplified by RT-PCR with HTBI primers. In TCRdb, the multiplex PCR reads were re-called with MiXCR into one record per CDR3 protein. The sample carries around 300,000 distinct CDR3 sequences, around 20% recorded once. The CDR3 has 16 amino acids. V was trimmed by 6 bases and J by 0 bases, leaving 14 bases between them. Per germline, CDR1 SEHNR and CDR2 FQNEAQ (reference sequence). The chain couples TRBV7-9 to TRBJ2-2; D is possibly TRBD1 or TRBD2 (5 bases each). The specimen sequenced was blood. This TCR derives from a man under 40 with Graves' ophthalmopathy. As DNA, the CDR3 is TGTGCCAGCAGACGGGACGGATCTACGAACACCGGGGAGCTGTTTTTT. It codes for CASRRDGSTNTGELFF.